Each of the 17 T cell receptor beta chains below was sequenced from the same sample in a study of blood T cells in healthy people across ages. A second PCR, run for about 6 to 12 cycles, used a sample-barcoded 5' primer plus a J-beta primer mix. TCRdb independently ran MiXCR on the 5' RACE reads; one entry per CDR3 protein. The sample has about a million distinct CDR3 sequences; roughly half are singletons. Sample: blood. All receptors derive from a woman aged 55-69 years in good health.

The chain carries TRBV14 and TRBJ2-7; TRBD2 aligns across 10 bases. Germline V gives CDR1 SGHDN, CDR2 FVKESK. Germline trimming cut 3 bases from V and 1 base from J; bases unmatched to any gene: 3. This CDR3 contains 15 residues. The CDR3 is CASSQQLAGSYEQYF. The DNA for the CDR3 is TGTGCCAGCAGCCAGCAACTAGCGGGATCCTACGAGCAGTACTTC.

The chain links TRBV6-1 to TRBJ2-7; the D gene is possibly TRBD1 (5 bases). Trimming shortened V by 7 bases and J by 6 bases, and 13 bases separated the two germline ends. Germline CDR1 MNHNS, CDR2 SASEGT. The length of the CDR3 is 12 residues. The DNA of the CDR3 is TGTGCCAGCACACCAAGACAGCGCGAGCAGTACTTC. Translated: CASTPRQREQYF.

This clonotype was detected a few times. The V and J genes are TRBV27 and TRBJ2-7; no definite D call. Germline V gene data show CDR1 as MNHEY and CDR2 as SMNVEV (reference sequence). The V end was cut by 2 bases, the J end by 3 bases, with 14 bases between. The CDR3 contains 15 residues. The CDR3 sequence: CASSLNGIESYEQYF. In DNA form, the CDR3 reads TGTGCCAGCAGTTTAAACGGAATCGAAAGCTACGAGCAGTACTTC.

The chain combines TRBV6-2 or TRBV6-3 with TRBJ2-7; no reliable D call. V was pared by 7 bases and J by 4 bases, with 11 bases between. The CDR3 covers 12 residues. The V gene's germline CDR1 is MNHEY and CDR2 SVGEGT. The CDR3 here is CASTENWYEQYF. Here the CDR3 DNA reads TGTGCCAGCACAGAGAATTGGTACGAGCAGTACTTC.

This clonotype was picked up a small number of times. The chain employs TRBV11-2 and TRBJ2-3; TRBD1 matches at 7 bases. Germline CDR1 is SGHAT and CDR2 is FQNNGV. The CDR3 contains 16 residues. Unmatched junction bases numbered 12, after V lost 5 bases and J lost 4 bases. As DNA, the CDR3 is TGTGCCAGCAGCCTGCAGACAGGGTCAGTCGCAGATACGCAGTATTTT. Protein product: CASSLQTGSVADTQYF. Together with reference TRBV11-2 and TRBJ2-3, the CDR3 gives the full variable domain: EAGVAQSPRYKIIEKRQSVAFWCNPISGHATLYWYQQILGQGPKLLIQFQNNGVVDDSQLPKDRFSAERLKGVDSTLKIQPAKLEDSAVYLCASSLQTGSVADTQYFGPGTRLTVL.

The rearrangement joins TRBV7-2 to TRBJ2-7, with TRBD1 as a possible D gene (5 bases). V dropped 4 bases and J dropped 4 bases, with 17 bases sitting between them. The CDR3 contains 15 residues. Germline V gives CDR1 SGHTA, CDR2 FQGNSA. CDR3: CASSSLRTRAYEQYF. CDR3 DNA sequence: TGTGCCAGCAGCTCCCTACGGACACGGGCTTACGAGCAGTACTTC. Filled out from reference TRBV7-2 and TRBJ2-7, the complete variable domain reads GAGVSQSPSNKVTEKGKDVELRCDPISGHTALYWYRQSLGQGLEFLIYFQGNSAPDKSGLPSDRFSAERTGGSVSTLTIQRTQQEDSAVYLCASSSLRTRAYEQYFGPGTRLTVT.

This clonotype has more than one count but fewer than ten. The chain combines TRBV11-2 with TRBJ2-1; 9 nucleotides line up with TRBD2. The length of the CDR3 is 14 residues. From germline, CDR1 is SGHAT and CDR2 FQNNGV. Germline trimming cut 5 bases from V and 9 bases from J; bases unmatched to any gene: 8. The CDR3 sequence is CASSNLAGVGEQFF. The CDR3 bases are TGTGCCAGCAGCAACTTAGCGGGAGTTGGTGAGCAGTTCTTC.

Note on this clonotype: Sequence at one end of the junction differs from germline and may be a read error. J is TRBJ1-5 and V is TRBV6-6; TRBD1 is a possible D gene (5 bases). The CDR3 contains 17 residues. CDR1 and CDR2 from the germline V gene are MNHNY and SVGAGI (reference sequence). Written as DNA, the CDR3 is TGTGCCAGCAGTTACTCGACTGCCGGGGTAGGGGATCAGCCCCGGCATTTT. Its translation is CASSYSTAGVGDQPRHF.

The J gene is TRBJ2-1, the V gene TRBV12-3 or TRBV12-4, with a tentative D call TRBD2 (6 bases). There are 17 residues in the CDR3. The V gene lost 4 bases and the J gene lost 2 bases, with 18 bases spanning the gap. The CDR3 region is CASSSLGAGSPYNEQFF. The CDR3 bases are TGTGCCAGCAGTTCCCTCGGGGCGGGAAGTCCCTACAATGAGCAGTTCTTC.

This clonotype was detected only a few times. The V gene is TRBV5-1, the J gene TRBJ2-1; D not resolved. Trimming stripped 0 bases from V and 7 bases from J, with 11 bases between. Germline V gene lookup returns CDR1 SGHRS and CDR2 YFSETQ. The CDR3 length is 14 residues. The CDR3 reads CASSLDAMGNEQFF. The CDR3 nucleotides read TGCGCCAGCAGCTTGGATGCGATGGGAAATGAGCAGTTCTTC.

This clonotype was detected a few times. This chain links TRBV29-1 with TRBJ1-1; 7 nucleotides agree with TRBD1. V trimming: 4 bases; J trimming: 0 bases; junction bases outside the gene matches: 14. Germline V gives CDR1 SQVTM, CDR2 ANQGSEA. This CDR3 is 17 amino acids long. CDR3 in amino acids: CSVAETGPPAMNTEAFF. The CDR3 nucleotides read TGCAGCGTTGCAGAGACAGGGCCTCCCGCTATGAACACTGAAGCTTTCTTT. Full variable domain (rest looked up from reference TRBV29-1 and TRBJ1-1): SAVISQKPSRDICQRGTSLTIQCQVDSQVTMMFWYRQQPGQSLTLIATANQGSEATYESGFVIDKFPISRPNLTFSTLTVSNMSPEDSSIYLCSVAETGPPAMNTEAFFGQGTRLTVV.

This clonotype occurred a few times. The J gene is TRBJ2-1, the V gene TRBV27; D remains ambiguous. CDR3 length: 15 amino acids. Germline V gene sequence: CDR1 MNHEY, CDR2 SMNVEV (reference sequence). V lost 5 bases and J lost 0, with 11 bases in between. CDR3 residues: CASSPSRSSYNEQFF. DNA of the CDR3: TGTGCCAGCAGTCCCTCCAGAAGCTCCTACAATGAGCAGTTCTTC.

The chain uses TRBV27 and TRBJ2-3; 8 bases line up with TRBD2. This CDR3 comprises 17 residues. With V trimmed by 1 base and J by 4 bases, 10 bases remained unmatched. Germline CDR1 and CDR2: MNHEY and SMNVEV (reference sequence). The CDR3 loop is CASSLYSPGSGADTQYF. CDR3 bases: TGTGCCAGCAGTTTATATTCTCCGGGTAGCGGGGCAGATACGCAGTATTTT.

With respect to this clonotype: It may be a read error: a sequence one base away is much more abundant. This chain joins TRBV24-1 and TRBJ2-5, with D possibly matching TRBD2 (5 bases). Germline V gene data show CDR1 as KGHDR and CDR2 as SFDVKD. This CDR3 comprises 15 residues. The CDR3 protein is CATSAPSLGVETLYF. The DNA of the CDR3 is TGTGCCACCAGTGCTCCCTCCCTCGGGGTAGAGACCCTGTACTTC.

This clonotype has more than one count but fewer than ten. The V gene is TRBV5-1, the J gene TRBJ2-1; 10 nucleotides agree with TRBD2. The germline CDR1 and CDR2 sequences are SGHRS and YFSETQ. The V gene end was trimmed by 0 bases and the J gene end by 4 bases; junction bases not matched to a gene: 4. The CDR3 spans 16 residues. CDR3 residues: CASSLAVSGGYNEQFF. Here the CDR3 DNA reads TGCGCCAGCAGCTTGGCAGTTAGCGGGGGGTACAATGAGCAGTTCTTC.

This rearrangement joins TRBV7-2 to TRBJ2-1; D gene ambiguous. Germline-derived CDR1 and CDR2 are SGHTA and FQGNSA. Trimming took 5 bases from V and 2 from J, leaving 10 bases between them. The CDR3 runs 14 residues. The CDR3 DNA is TGTGCCAGCAGCCCTCGAACTACCTACAATGAGCAGTTCTTC. It translates to CASSPRTTYNEQFF.

The chain combines TRBV5-1 with TRBJ2-3; possibly TRBD1 or TRBD2 for D (5 bases each). Germline V gives CDR1 SGHRS, CDR2 YFSETQ. CDR3 length: 15 amino acids. V lost 2 bases and J 6 bases, leaving 16 bases between the germline ends. CDR3 protein: CASSFGTVLRDTQYF. CDR3 DNA: TGCGCCAGCAGCTTTGGGACCGTCCTACGGGATACGCAGTATTTT.